The T cell receptor (beta chain) under discussion was sequenced for a study of blood T cell repertoires in COVID-19 (dated by TCRdb to between 2020 and 2021). With respect to the entire study: The collaborator samples originated in the United States, Italy and Spain and spanned the acute and convalescent phases of COVID-19. The prospective study material was composed of cDNA or gDNA derived from T cells, B-cell-depleted T cells, or PBMCs. Subjects who had been exposed to COVID-19, were actively infected with it, or had recovered from it provided the deeply sampled blood TCRbeta repertoires that made up the dataset. The repertoires were released in a freely available public database intended as a resource for research on the immune response to SARS-CoV-2. The samples were drawn from the first 160 participants of the ongoing ImmuneRACE study and from about 1,200 subjects provided by 6 global collaborators. The sample metadata nearly always contained a de-identified subject ID, COVID-19 status, age in years and sex. HLA class I and class II types, where available, came from metadata supplied by the sample provider rather than from assay-based typing.

The collaborating institutions used their own protocols to collect whole blood in K2EDTA tubes. For TCRbeta analysis, collaborators shipped samples in one of three forms: frozen whole blood, isolated PBMCs, or DNA extracted from either of those sample types. Including cysteine and phenylalanine, the CDR3 has 15 amino acids. Just CDR3 DNA is preserved here, 45 bases in frame from base 1. Based on the germline V gene (reference sequence), the CDR1 and CDR2 sequences are SGHNT and YYREEE. V is pared back by 4 bases and J by 6 bases, with 19 bases lying between the germline termini. The immunoSEQ Assay, a bias-controlled multiplex PCR, was used to amplify TCRbeta CDR3 regions from genomic DNA. Per the authors' processing: Nucleated cell counts per sample were estimated from amplification of reference gene primers within the assay. Sequence reads were collapsed and filtered to measure the absolute abundance of every unique TCRbeta CDR3 rearrangement. For each sample, productive Simpson clonality was calculated as the square root of Simpson's diversity index across productive rearrangements. Imported from immuneACCESS, the table was reduced by TCRdb to in-frame sequences with V and J called. These copies leave out some clones; in studies compared against another copy, an unresolved V gene accounts for under half, and the cause of the remainder is not known. From that table come the V and J calls and clone size; the DNA was used to work out D and trimming. This sample comprises 130,000 or so clones, around four fifths of them detected only once. The ten largest clones take up 9.5% to 15% of the sample.

Broad study findings and their caveats: How much clinical and demographic metadata was included differed by source and by participant, and the metadata was provided uncurated.

This clone was seen only once. The antigen it recognizes is unknown. No qualities accompany the bases; no much larger clone lies one base away. The rearranged segments are TRBV5-4 and TRBJ1-1, with TRBD1 as a weak D call on 6 bases. The sequence was collected from a human donor in a cohort sampled during active COVID-19. What was sequenced was peripheral blood. The CDR3 protein is CASSERQAGLAEAFF. Here is the DNA: TGTGCCAGCAGCGAAAGACAGGCAGGCCTAGCTGAAGCTTTCTTT.